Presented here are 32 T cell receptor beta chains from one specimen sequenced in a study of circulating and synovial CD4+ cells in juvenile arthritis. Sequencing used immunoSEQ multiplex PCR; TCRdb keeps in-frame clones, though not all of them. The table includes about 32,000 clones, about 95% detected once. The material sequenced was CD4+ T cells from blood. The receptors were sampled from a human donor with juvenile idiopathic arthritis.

The CDR3 loop reads CASSILGGEYSDTQYF. The CDR3 DNA is TGTGCCAGTAGTATTTTAGGGGGGGAATACTCAGATACGCAGTATTTT. This chain connects TRBV19 to TRBJ2-3, with D tentatively TRBD2 (7 bases). Trimming left V 3 bases short and J 4 bases short, with 17 bases between. Germline-derived CDR1 and CDR2 are LNHDA and SQIVND (reference sequence). This CDR3 has 16 amino acids.

This CDR3 is CASSQDRIYGYTF. The CDR3 DNA follows: TGTGCCAGCAGCCAGGACAGAATCTATGGCTACACCTTC. The chain combines TRBV14 with TRBJ1-2, with a weak D call TRBD1 (6 bases). Looked up from germline, CDR1 is SGHDN and CDR2 is FVKESK. This CDR3 region has 13 residues. Trimming pared 3 bases from V and 4 bases from J, leaving 9 bases between.

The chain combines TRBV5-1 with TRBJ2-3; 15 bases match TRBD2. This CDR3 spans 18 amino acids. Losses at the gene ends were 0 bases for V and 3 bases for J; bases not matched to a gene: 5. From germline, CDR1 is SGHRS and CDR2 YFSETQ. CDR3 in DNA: TGCGCCAGCAGCTTGGCCGGGGGGACTAGCGGGAGGACAGATACGCAGTATTTT. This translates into CASSLAGGTSGRTDTQYF.

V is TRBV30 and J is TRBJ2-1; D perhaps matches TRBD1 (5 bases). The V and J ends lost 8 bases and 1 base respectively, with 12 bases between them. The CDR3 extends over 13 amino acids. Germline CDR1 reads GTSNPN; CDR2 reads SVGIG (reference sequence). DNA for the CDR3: TGTGCCCGAGACAGAGAATCCTACAATGAGCAGTTCTTC. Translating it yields CARDRESYNEQFF.

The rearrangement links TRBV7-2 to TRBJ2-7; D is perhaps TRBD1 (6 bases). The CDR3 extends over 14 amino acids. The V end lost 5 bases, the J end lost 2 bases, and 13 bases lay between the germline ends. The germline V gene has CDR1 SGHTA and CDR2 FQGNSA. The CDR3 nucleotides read TGTGCCAGCAGCGTGCGGCAGGGGACCTACGAGCAGTACTTC. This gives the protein CASSVRQGTYEQYF.

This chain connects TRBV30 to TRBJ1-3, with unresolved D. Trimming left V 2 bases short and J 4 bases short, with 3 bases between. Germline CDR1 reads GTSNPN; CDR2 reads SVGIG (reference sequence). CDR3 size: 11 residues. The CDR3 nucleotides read TGTGCCTGGAGTCGGGGAAACACCATATATTTT. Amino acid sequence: CAWSRGNTIYF.

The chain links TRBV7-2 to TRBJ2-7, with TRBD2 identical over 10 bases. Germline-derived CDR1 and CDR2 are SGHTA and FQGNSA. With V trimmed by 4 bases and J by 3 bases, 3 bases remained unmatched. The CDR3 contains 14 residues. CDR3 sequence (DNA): TGTGCCAGCAGCTATTTAGCGGGGGGCTACGAGCAGTACTTC. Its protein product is CASSYLAGGYEQYF. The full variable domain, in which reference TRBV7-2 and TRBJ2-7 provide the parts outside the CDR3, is GAGVSQSPSNKVTEKGKDVELRCDPISGHTALYWYRQSLGQGLEFLIYFQGNSAPDKSGLPSDRFSAERTGGSVSTLTIQRTQQEDSAVYLCASSYLAGGYEQYFGPGTRLTVT.

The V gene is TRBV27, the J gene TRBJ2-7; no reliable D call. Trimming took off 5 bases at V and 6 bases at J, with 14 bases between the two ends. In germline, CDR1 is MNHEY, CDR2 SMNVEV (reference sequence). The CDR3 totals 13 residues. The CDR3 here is CASSPEYRLEQYF. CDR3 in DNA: TGTGCCAGCAGTCCTGAGTACCGCCTCGAGCAGTACTTC.

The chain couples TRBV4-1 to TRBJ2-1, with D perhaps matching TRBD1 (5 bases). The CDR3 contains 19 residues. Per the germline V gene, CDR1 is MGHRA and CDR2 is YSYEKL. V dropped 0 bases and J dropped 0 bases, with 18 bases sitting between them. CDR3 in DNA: TGCGCCAGCAGCCAAGAAAAGGGCCAGGGCCCGAGCTCCTACAATGAGCAGTTCTTC. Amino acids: CASSQEKGQGPSSYNEQFF.

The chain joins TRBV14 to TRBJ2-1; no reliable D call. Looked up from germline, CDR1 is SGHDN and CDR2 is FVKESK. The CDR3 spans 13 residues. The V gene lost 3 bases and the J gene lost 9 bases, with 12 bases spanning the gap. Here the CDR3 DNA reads TGTGCCAGCAGCCATGTTCCTAACAGTGAGCAGTTCTTC. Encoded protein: CASSHVPNSEQFF.

The CDR3 sequence: CASSLAGNTEAFF. As DNA, the CDR3 is TGTGCCAGCAGCTTAGCAGGGAATACTGAAGCTTTCTTT. The chain joins TRBV11-3 to TRBJ1-1; D is perhaps TRBD1 (5 bases). Germline values: CDR1 SGHNT, CDR2 YENEEA. The germline V and J ends were trimmed by 1 base and 5 bases, with 8 bases remaining between them. There are 13 residues in the CDR3.

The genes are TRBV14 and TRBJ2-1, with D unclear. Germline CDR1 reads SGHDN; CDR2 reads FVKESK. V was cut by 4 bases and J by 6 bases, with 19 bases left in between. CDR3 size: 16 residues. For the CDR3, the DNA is TGTGCCAGCAGCCCCCTGGCCAGCGTCCTCCTCAATGAGCAGTTCTTC. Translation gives CASSPLASVLLNEQFF. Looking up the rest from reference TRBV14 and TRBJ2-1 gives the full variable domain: EAGVTQFPSHSVIEKGQTVTLRCDPISGHDNLYWYRRVMGKEIKFLLHFVKESKQDESGMPNNRFLAERTGGTYSTLKVQPAELEDSGVYFCASSPLASVLLNEQFFGPGTRLTVL.

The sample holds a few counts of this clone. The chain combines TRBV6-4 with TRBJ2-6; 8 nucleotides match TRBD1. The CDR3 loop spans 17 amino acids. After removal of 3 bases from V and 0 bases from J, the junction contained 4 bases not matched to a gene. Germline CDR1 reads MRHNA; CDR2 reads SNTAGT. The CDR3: CASSDRDRLSGANVLTF. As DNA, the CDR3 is TGTGCCAGCAGTGATAGGGACAGGCTCTCTGGGGCCAACGTCCTGACTTTC.

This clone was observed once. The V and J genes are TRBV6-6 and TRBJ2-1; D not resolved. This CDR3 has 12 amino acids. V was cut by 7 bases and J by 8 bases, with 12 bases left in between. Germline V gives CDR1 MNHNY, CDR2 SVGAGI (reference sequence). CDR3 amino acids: CASKASWDEQFF. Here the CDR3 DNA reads TGTGCCAGCAAAGCTAGTTGGGATGAGCAGTTCTTC.

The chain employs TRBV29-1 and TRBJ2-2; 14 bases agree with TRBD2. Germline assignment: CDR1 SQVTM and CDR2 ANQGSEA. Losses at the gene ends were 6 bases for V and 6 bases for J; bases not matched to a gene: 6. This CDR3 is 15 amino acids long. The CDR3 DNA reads TGCAGCGTAATCGGGACTAGCGGGAGCGCCGGGGAGCTGTTTTTT. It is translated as CSVIGTSGSAGELFF.

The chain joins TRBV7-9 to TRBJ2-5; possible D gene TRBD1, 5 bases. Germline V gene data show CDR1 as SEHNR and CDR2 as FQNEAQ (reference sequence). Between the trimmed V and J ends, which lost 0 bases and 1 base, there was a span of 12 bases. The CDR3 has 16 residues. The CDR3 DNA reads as TGTGCCAGCAGCTTAGCCCTCAGACAGCGCCAAGAGACCCAGTACTTC. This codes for CASSLALRQRQETQYF.

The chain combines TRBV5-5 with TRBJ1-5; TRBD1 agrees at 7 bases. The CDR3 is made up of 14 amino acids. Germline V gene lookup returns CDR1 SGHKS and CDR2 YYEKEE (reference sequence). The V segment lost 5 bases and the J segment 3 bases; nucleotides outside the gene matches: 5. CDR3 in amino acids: CASSQQGFNQPQHF. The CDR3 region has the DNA TGTGCCAGCAGTCAACAGGGGTTCAATCAGCCCCAGCATTTT.

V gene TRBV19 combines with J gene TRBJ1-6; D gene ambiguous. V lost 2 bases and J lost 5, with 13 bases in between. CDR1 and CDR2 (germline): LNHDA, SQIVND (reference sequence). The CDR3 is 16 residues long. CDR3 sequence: CASSIIIQTNNSPLHF. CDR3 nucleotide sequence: TGTGCCAGTAGTATAATCATCCAGACTAATAATTCACCCCTCCACTTT. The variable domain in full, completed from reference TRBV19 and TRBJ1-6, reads DGGITQSPKYLFRKEGQNVTLSCEQNLNHDAMYWYRQDPGQGLRLIYYSQIVNDFQKGDIAEGYSVSREKKESFPLTVTSAQKNPTAFYLCASSIIIQTNNSPLHFGNGTRLTVT.

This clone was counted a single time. CDR3 sequence reads: CASSHFRLAGYDEQFF. CDR3 bases: TGTGCCAGCAGCCATTTTCGTCTAGCGGGGTATGATGAGCAGTTCTTC. The gene calls are TRBV13 and TRBJ2-1; 9 bases align to TRBD2. Germline V gives CDR1 PRHDT, CDR2 FYEKMQ (reference sequence). The V gene end was trimmed by 5 bases and the J gene end by 8 bases; junction bases not matched to a gene: 13. CDR3 length: 16 residues.

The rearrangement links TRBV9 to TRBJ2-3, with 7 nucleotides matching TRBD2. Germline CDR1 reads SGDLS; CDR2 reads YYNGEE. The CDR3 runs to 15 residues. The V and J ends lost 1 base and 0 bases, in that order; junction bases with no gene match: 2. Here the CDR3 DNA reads TGTGCCAGCAGCGTAAGGGAGGGGAGCACAGATACGCAGTATTTT. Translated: CASSVREGSTDTQYF.

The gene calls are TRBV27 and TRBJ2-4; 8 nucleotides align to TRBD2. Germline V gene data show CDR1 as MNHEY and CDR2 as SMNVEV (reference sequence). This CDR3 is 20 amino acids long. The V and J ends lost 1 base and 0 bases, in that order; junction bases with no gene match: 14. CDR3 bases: TGTGCCAGCAGTTTATACCCCCCTGGCGGGGGGCCCATAGCCAAAAACATTCAGTACTTC. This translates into CASSLYPPGGGPIAKNIQYF.

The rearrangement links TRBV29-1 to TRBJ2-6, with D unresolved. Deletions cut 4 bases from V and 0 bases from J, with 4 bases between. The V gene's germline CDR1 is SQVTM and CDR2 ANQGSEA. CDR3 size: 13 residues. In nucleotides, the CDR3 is TGCAGCGTTGGAGTCTCTGGGGCCAACGTCCTGACTTTC. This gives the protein CSVGVSGANVLTF.

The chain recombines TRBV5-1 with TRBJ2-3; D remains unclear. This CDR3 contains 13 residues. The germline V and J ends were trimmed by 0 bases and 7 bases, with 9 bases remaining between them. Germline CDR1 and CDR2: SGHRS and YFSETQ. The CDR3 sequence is CASSLGGSNTQYF. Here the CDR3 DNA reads TGCGCCAGCAGCTTGGGCGGCTCTAATACGCAGTATTTT.

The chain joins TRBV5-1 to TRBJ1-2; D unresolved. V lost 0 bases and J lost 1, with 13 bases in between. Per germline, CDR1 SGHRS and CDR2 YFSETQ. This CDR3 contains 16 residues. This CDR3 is CASSLDPGLGNYGYTF. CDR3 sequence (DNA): TGCGCCAGCAGCTTGGACCCGGGTTTAGGTAACTATGGCTACACCTTC. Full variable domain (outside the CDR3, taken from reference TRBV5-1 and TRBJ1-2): KAGVTQTPRYLIKTRGQQVTLSCSPISGHRSVSWYQQTPGQGLQFLFEYFSETQRNKGNFPGRFSGRQFSNSRSEMNVSTLELGDSALYLCASSLDPGLGNYGYTFGSGTRLTVV.

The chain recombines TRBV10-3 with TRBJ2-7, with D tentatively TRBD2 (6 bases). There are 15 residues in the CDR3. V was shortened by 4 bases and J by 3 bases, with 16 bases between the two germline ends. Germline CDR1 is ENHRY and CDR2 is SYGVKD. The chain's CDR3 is CAISARKGLHYEQYF. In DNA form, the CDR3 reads TGTGCCATCAGTGCCCGGAAGGGACTCCACTACGAGCAGTACTTC.

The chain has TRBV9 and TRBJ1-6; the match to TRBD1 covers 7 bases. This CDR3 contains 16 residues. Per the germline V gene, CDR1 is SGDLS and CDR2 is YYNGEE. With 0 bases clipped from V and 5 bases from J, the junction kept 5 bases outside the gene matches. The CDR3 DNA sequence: TGTGCCAGCAGCGTAGGGCCAGGGACAGATAATTCACCCCTCCACTTT. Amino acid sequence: CASSVGPGTDNSPLHF.

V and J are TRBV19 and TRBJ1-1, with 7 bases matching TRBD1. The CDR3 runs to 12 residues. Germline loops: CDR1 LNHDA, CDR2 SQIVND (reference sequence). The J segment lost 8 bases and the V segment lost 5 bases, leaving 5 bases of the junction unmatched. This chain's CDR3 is CASSLQDREAFF. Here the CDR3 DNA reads TGTGCCAGTAGTCTCCAGGACAGGGAAGCTTTCTTT.

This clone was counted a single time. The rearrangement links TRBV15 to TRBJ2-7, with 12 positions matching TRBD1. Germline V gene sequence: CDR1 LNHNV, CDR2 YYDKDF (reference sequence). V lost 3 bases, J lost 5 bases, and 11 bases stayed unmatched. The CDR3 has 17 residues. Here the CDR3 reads CATSRPRSGQGANEQYF. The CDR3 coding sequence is TGTGCCACCAGCAGGCCCCGGTCGGGACAGGGGGCTAACGAGCAGTACTTC.

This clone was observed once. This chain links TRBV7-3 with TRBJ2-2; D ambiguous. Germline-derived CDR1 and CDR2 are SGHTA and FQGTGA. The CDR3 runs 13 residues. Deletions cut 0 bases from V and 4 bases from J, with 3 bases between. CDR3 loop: CASSLTSTGELFF. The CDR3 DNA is TGTGCCAGCAGCTTAACCAGCACCGGGGAGCTGTTTTTT.

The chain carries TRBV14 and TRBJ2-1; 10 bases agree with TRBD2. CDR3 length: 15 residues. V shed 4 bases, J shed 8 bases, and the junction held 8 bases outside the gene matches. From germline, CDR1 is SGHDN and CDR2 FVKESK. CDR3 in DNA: TGTGCCAGCAGCCCTCTAGCGGGAGAAAAGGATGAGCAGTTCTTC. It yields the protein CASSPLAGEKDEQFF.

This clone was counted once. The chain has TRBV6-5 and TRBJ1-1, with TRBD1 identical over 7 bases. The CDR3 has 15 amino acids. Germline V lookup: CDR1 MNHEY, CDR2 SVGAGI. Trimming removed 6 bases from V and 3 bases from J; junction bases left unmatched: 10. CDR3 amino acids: CASSRSGQRDTEAFF. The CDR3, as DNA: TGTGCCAGCAGCCGGTCGGGACAGAGAGACACTGAAGCTTTCTTT.

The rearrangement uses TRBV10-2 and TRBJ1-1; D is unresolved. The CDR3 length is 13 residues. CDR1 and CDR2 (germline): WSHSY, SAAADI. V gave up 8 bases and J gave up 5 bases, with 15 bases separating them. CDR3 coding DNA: TGCGCCAGCCAAGACCCTGGAGTGACTGAAGCTTTCTTT. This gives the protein CASQDPGVTEAFF.